A selection of T cell receptor beta chains follows, all from one sample in a study of T cells in Graves' hyperthyroidism and ophthalmopathy. TCRdb used MiXCR to reprocess the multiplex PCR reads, holding one entry per CDR3 protein. The repertoire holds 350,000 or so distinct CDR3 sequences, with 15% to 20% as singletons. Sequences were obtained from blood. Receptor source: a woman aged 45 to 65 with Graves' hyperthyroidism. Each CDR3 is given with its conserved first and last residue. A D gene is named only where the DNA matches it firmly. The size of a clone is reported for some rows only, either as once, few or many, or as a class for expanded clones.

V	D	size	J	DNA	CDR3
TRBV10-1	.	few	TRBJ2-3	TGCGCCAGCAGTGTCGGGACTAGCACAGATACGCAGTATTTT	CASSVGTSTDTQYF
TRBV25-1	.	few	TRBJ1-4	TGTGCCAGCGCGGGGGACCCCCTGGGGGAAAAACTGTTTTTT	CASAGDPLGEKLFF
TRBV4-2	.	many	TRBJ2-7	TGTGCCAGCAGCCATCTGGGCAGGGGCACCTACGAGCAGTACTTC	CASSHLGRGTYEQYF
TRBV3-1	.	.	TRBJ2-3	TGTGCCAGCAGCCAAGGGATCCACACAGATACGCAGTATTTT	CASSQGIHTDTQYF
TRBV12-3/TRBV12-4	.	.	TRBJ2-1	TGTGCCAGCAGTTTAGCGGGACATATCATTGATGAGCAGTTCTTC	CASSLAGHIIDEQFF
TRBV25-1	.	.	TRBJ1-1	TGTGCCAGCAAGAGGGCCACGGCTGAAGCTTTCTTT	CASKRATAEAFF
TRBV19	.	few	TRBJ2-2	TGTGCCAGTAGTGCCCACCTGGGGACCGACACCGGGGAGCTGTTTTTT	CASSAHLGTDTGELFF
TRBV5-5	TRBD2	many	TRBJ2-3	TGTGCCAGCAGCTTGATACTAGCGGGAGGCCTGACTTCCACAGATACGCAGTATTTT	CASSLILAGGLTSTDTQYF
TRBV3-1	TRBD2	few	TRBJ2-2	TGTGCCAGCAGCCAAGTTACTAGCGGGACCGGGGAGCTGTTTTTT	CASSQVTSGTGELFF
TRBV18	.	many	TRBJ2-5	TGTGCCAGCTCACCCCCCGGACAGTCACAAGAGACCCAGTACTTC	CASSPPGQSQETQYF
TRBV20-1	.	few	TRBJ2-5	TGCAGTGCCAGGAGGGGTGACACCCAGTACTTC	CSARRGDTQYF
TRBV3-1	TRBD2	many	TRBJ2-1	TGTGCCAGCACCCTAGCGGGAAGCAAGAATGAGCAGTTCTTC	CASTLAGSKNEQFF
TRBV2	.	few	TRBJ1-2	TGTGCCAGCAGTGAAGAAGAGATTAACTATGGCTACACCTTC	CASSEEEINYGYTF
TRBV3-1	.	many	TRBJ1-3	TGTGCCAGCAGCCAAGAGGGCCTGAGAAACACCATATATTTT	CASSQEGLRNTIYF
TRBV4-1	TRBD1	once	TRBJ1-5	TGCGCCAGCCGCAAAGGGGACAGCAGCAATCAGCCCCAGCATTTT	CASRKGDSSNQPQHF
TRBV27	.	many	TRBJ1-1	TGTGCCAGCAGGGGGGGATACACTGAAGCTTTCTTT	CASRGGYTEAFF
TRBV28	TRBD2	many	TRBJ2-3	TGTGCCAGCAGTTCCGGGACTAGCGGCAACCCAGATACGCAGTATTTT	CASSSGTSGNPDTQYF
TRBV13	.	many	TRBJ2-1	TGTGCCAGCAGCATGAATCTGGAGAACAATGAGCAGTTCTTC	CASSMNLENNEQFF